The TCR beta chain described here comes from a study of radiation and T cells in renal cell carcinoma. Study outcomes and limitations: In blood, top tumor clones expanded by 2 weeks, shrinking by 4.

The table lists this clone with a few counts. Its antigen is unidentified. V lost 10 bases, J lost 7 bases, and 19 bases lay in between. The CDR3 has 13 amino acids. CDR1 and CDR2 from the germline V gene are SNHLY and FYNNEI. Time point noted: blood 4 weeks post-SBRT, at nephrectomy. Treatment specified: 15 Gy SBRT to primary tumor, nephrectomy 4 weeks later. Nephrectomy followed 15 Gy stereotactic body radiation by 4 weeks. Blood was sampled at baseline, 2 weeks and 4 weeks after SBRT. The tumor was a clear cell renal cell carcinoma. Profiling relied on immunoSEQ multiplex PCR, and the TCRdb table lists in-frame clones only, not all of them. The sample has approximately 170,000 clones, approximately 90% seen once.

The TCR comes from a woman between 45 and 65 years old with renal cell carcinoma. V usage is TRBV2 and J usage is TRBJ1-1; D unclear. This material consisted of blood, taken from a patient whose treatment included radiotherapy and nephrectomy. CDR3 nucleotide sequence: TGTGCCACCGGGTCGGGAGATCAGATTGAAGCTTTCTTT. Amino acid sequence: CATGSGDQIEAFF.